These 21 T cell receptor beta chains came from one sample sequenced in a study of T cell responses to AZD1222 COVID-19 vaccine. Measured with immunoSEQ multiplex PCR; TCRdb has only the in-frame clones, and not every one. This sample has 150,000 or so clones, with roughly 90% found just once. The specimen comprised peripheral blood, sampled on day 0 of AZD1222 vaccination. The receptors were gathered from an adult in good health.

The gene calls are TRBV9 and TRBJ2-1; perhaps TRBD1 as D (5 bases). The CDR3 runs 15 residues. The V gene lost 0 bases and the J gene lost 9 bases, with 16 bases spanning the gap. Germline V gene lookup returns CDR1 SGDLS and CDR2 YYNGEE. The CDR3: CASSVGQGSYPEQFF. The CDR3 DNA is TGTGCCAGCAGCGTAGGGCAGGGATCGTACCCTGAGCAGTTCTTC.

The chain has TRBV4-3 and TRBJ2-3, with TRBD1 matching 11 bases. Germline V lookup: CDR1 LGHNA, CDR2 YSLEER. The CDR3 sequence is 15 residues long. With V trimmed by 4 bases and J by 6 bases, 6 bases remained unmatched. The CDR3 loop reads CASSRTGGASDTQYF. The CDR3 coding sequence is TGCGCCAGCAGCCGGACAGGGGGCGCGTCCGATACGCAGTATTTT.

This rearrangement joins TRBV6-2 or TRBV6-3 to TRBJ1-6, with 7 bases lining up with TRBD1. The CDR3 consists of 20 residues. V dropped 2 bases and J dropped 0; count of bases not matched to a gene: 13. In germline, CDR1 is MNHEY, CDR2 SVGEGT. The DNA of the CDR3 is TGTGCCAGCAGTTACGTGATAGGGGGCACCTTCAGCTCCTATAATTCACCCCTCCACTTT. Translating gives CASSYVIGGTFSSYNSPLHF.

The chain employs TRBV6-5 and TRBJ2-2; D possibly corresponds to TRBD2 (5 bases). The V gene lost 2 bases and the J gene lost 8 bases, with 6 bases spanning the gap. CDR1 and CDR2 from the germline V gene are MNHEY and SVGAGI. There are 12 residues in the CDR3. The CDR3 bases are TGTGCCAGCAGTTACCGGGGAGGGGAGCTGTTTTTT. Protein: CASSYRGGELFF.

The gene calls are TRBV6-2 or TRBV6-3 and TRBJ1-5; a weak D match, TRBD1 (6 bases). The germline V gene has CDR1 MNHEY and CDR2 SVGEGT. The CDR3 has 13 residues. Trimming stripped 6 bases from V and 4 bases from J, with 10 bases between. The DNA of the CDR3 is TGTGCCAGCAGCTGGACAGCTAATCAGCCCCAGCATTTT. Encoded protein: CASSWTANQPQHF.

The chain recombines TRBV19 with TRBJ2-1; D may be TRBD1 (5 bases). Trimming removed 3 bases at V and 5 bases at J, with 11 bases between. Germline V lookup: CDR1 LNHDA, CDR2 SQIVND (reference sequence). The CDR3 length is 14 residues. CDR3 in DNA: TGTGCCAGTAGTATTGGTCCAGGGAACAATGAGCAGTTCTTC. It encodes CASSIGPGNNEQFF.

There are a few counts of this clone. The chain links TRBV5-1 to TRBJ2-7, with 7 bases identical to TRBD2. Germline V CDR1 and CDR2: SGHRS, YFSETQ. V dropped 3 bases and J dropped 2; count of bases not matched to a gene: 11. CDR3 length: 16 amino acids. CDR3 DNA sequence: TGCGCCAGCAGCTACCTGGGCGGGAGCCCCACCTACGAGCAGTACTTC. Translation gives CASSYLGGSPTYEQYF.

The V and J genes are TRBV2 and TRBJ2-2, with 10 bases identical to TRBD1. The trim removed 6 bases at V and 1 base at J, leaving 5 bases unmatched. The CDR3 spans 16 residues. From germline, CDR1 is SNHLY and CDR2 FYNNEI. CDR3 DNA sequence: TGTGCCAGCAGGGAGGACAGGGGGGGGAACACCGGGGAGCTGTTTTTT. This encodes CASREDRGGNTGELFF.

CDR3 residues: CASSPKGANTEAFF. DNA for the CDR3: TGTGCCAGCAGCCCCAAGGGGGCCAACACTGAAGCTTTCTTT. The rearrangement links TRBV3-1 (or the pseudogene TRBV3-2) to TRBJ1-1; 7 positions agree with TRBD1. The CDR3 loop spans 14 amino acids. Germline values: CDR1 LGHDT, CDR2 YNNKEL (reference sequence). Trimming cost V 4 bases and J 2 bases; bases outside gene matches: 4.

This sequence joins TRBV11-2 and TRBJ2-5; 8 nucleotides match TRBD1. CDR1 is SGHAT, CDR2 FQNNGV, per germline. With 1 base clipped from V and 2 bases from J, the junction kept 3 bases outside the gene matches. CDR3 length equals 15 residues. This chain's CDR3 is CASSLAGGRQETQYF. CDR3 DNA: TGTGCCAGCAGCTTAGCAGGGGGCAGACAAGAGACCCAGTACTTC.

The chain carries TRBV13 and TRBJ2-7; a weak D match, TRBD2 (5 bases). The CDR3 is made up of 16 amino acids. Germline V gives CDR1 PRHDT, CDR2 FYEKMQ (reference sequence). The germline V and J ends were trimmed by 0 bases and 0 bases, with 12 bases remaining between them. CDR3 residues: CASSLGAGVLSYEQYF. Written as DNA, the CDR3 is TGTGCCAGCAGCTTAGGTGCCGGGGTTCTCTCCTACGAGCAGTACTTC.

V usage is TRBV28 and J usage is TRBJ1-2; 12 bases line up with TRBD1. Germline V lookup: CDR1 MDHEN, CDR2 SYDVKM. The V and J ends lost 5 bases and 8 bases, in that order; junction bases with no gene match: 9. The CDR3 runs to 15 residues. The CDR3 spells CASSPRDRGPLGYTF. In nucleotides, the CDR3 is TGTGCCAGCAGTCCCCGGGACAGGGGGCCGTTAGGCTACACCTTC.

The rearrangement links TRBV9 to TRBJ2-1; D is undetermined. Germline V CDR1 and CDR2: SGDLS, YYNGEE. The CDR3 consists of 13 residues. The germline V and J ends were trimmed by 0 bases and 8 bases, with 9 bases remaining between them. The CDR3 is CASSVGFGDEQFF. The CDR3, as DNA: TGTGCCAGCAGCGTAGGCTTCGGCGATGAGCAGTTCTTC.

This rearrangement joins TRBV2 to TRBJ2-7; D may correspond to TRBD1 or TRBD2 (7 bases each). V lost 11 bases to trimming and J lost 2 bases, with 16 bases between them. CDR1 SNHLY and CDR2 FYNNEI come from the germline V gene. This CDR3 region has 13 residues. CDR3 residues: CAAGGEIPYEQYF. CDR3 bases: TGTGCCGCAGGGGGGGAGATCCCCTACGAGCAGTACTTC.

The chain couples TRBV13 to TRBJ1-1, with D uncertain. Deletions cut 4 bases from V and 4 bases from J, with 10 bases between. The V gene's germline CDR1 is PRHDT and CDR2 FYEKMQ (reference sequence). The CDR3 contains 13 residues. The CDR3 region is CASSSGPSTEAFF. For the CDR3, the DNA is TGTGCCAGCAGCTCTGGACCGAGCACTGAAGCTTTCTTT. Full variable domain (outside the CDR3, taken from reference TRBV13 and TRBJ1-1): AAGVIQSPRHLIKEKRETATLKCYPIPRHDTVYWYQQGPGQDPQFLISFYEKMQSDKGSIPDRFSAQQFSDYHSELNMSSLELGDSALYFCASSSGPSTEAFFGQGTRLTVV.

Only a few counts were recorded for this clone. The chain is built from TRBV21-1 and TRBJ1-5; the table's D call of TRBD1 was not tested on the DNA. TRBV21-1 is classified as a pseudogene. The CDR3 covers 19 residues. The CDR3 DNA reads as TGTGCCAGCAGCAAATGTTGGGACAGCATGGATTCCAGCAATCAGCCCCAGCATTTT. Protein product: CASSKCWDSMDSSNQPQHF.

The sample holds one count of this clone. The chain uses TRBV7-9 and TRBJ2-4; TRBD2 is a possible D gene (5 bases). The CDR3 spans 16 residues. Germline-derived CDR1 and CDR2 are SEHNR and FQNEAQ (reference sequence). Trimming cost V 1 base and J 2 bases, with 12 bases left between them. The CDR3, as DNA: TGTGCCAGCAGCTTAGTTCCAGGCGGGTCCAAAAACATTCAGTACTTC. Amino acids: CASSLVPGGSKNIQYF.

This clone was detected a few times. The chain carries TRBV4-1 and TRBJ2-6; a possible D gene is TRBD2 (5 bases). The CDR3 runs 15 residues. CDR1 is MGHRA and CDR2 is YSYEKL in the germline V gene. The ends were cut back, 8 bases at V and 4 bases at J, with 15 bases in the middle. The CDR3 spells CASSKDSSGANVLTF. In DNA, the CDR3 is TGCGCCAGCTCGAAGGACTCCTCCGGGGCCAACGTCCTGACTTTC.

The CDR3 DNA sequence: TGTGCCACCAGTGACCGGGAGGTAGACTACAATGAGCAGTTCTTC. Protein sequence: CATSDREVDYNEQFF. The rearrangement uses TRBV24-1 and TRBJ2-1; 7 nucleotides agree with TRBD2. V trimming: 4 bases; J trimming: 3 bases; junction bases outside the gene matches: 5. The CDR3 loop spans 15 amino acids. Germline assignment: CDR1 KGHDR and CDR2 SFDVKD.

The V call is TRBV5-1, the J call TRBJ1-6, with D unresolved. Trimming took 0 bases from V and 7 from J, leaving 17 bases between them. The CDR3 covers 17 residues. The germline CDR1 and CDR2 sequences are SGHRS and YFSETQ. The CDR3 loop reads CASSLAGGPALNSPLHF. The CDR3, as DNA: TGCGCCAGCAGCTTGGCCGGTGGCCCAGCCCTCAATTCACCCCTCCACTTT. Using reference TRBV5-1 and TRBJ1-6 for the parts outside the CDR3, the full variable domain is KAGVTQTPRYLIKTRGQQVTLSCSPISGHRSVSWYQQTPGQGLQFLFEYFSETQRNKGNFPGRFSGRQFSNSRSEMNVSTLELGDSALYLCASSLAGGPALNSPLHFGNGTRLTVT.

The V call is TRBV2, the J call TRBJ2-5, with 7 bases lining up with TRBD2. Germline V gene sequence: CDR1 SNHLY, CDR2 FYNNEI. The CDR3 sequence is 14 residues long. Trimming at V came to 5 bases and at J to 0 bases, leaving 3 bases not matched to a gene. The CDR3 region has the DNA TGTGCCAGCAGTTCCGGGGGGTACCAAGAGACCCAGTACTTC. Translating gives CASSSGGYQETQYF.